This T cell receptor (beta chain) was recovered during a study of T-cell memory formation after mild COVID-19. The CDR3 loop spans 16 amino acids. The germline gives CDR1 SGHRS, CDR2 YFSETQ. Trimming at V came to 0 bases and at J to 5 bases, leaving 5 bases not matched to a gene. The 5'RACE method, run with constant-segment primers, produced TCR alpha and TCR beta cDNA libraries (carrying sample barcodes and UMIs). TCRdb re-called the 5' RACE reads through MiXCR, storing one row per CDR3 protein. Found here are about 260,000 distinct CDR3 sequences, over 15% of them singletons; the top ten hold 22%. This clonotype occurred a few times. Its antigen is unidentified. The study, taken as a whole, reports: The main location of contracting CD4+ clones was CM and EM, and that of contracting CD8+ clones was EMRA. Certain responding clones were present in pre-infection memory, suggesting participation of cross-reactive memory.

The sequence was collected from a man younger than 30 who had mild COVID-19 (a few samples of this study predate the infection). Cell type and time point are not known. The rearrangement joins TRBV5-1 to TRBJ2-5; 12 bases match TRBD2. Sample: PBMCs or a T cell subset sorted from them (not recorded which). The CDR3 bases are TGCGCCAGCAGCTTGGATGGGACTAGCGGGTTGGAGACCCAGTACTTC. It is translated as CASSLDGTSGLETQYF.